Listed below are T cell receptor beta chains from one sample, sequenced in a study of response to subunit inactivated influenza vaccine. TCRdb re-derived calls from the RT-PCR reads in MiXCR, one entry per CDR3 protein. The top ten clones hold 9.5% to 13% of a sample with over 800,000 distinct CDR3 sequences, around 20% of them seen once. The material sequenced was PBMCs from blood, taken around 5 days after vaccination. Source of these receptors: a man aged 50 or older who received an inactivated influenza vaccine. Both conserved end residues are part of each CDR3.

J,V,CDR3
TRBJ2-3,TRBV4-3,CASSQDRTDTQYF
TRBJ2-1,TRBV7-2,CASSLRSAREQFF
TRBJ2-5,TRBV20-1,CSARGPGGKETQYF
TRBJ2-7,TRBV5-1,CASSYREAQRGEQYF
TRBJ2-2,TRBV5-1,CASSLRTGNTGELFF
TRBJ2-3,TRBV2,CASSEGRMWTDTQYF
TRBJ1-2,TRBV12-3/TRBV12-4,CASSFGYNYGYTF
TRBJ1-4,TRBV20-1,CSATGQGATHEKLFF
TRBJ2-1,TRBV12-3/TRBV12-4,CASSLSLAGGDNEQFF
TRBJ2-7,TRBV29-1,CSAARGSGPYEQYF
TRBJ2-3,TRBV10-3,CAIRGRGVDTQYF
TRBJ1-5,TRBV10-3,CAISPGLYAQPQHF
TRBJ1-1,TRBV5-1,CASSRDRGRVTEAFF
TRBJ2-3,TRBV11-2,CASTEMGSGATDTQYF
TRBJ2-5,TRBV10-2,CASSEDRDFLPGETQYF
TRBJ2-5,TRBV7-2,CASSPYSGTQYF
TRBJ2-3,TRBV9,CASRPTSGGLTDTQYF
TRBJ2-7,TRBV5-5,CASSLYLEGAYEQYF
TRBJ1-1,TRBV12-3/TRBV12-4,CASSLAPEVGEAFF
TRBJ2-3,TRBV2,CASSGTGTSTDTQYF
TRBJ1-1,TRBV4-3,CASSQVPGANTEAFF
TRBJ2-3,TRBV15,CATSRGQGGTDTQYF